This T cell receptor (beta chain) was recovered during a study of T cell responses to AZD1222 COVID-19 vaccine. Study results and limitations: Spike-specific TCRs gained breadth and depth after people received two AZD1222 doses. Targeting of unmutated variant regions was reportedly seen in nearly half of spike-specific TCRs. Clonal diversity may have been underestimated, and the donors were mostly white British, with more females than males.

Analyses pooled second doses at about 4 or about 12 weeks. The method was immunoSEQ multiplex PCR; TCRdb's version includes in-frame clones alone and lacks a portion of them. The data contain some 150,000 clones, around nine tenths of them seen just once; the ten biggest clones take up 3.2%. The count of this clone is one. What it recognizes is unknown. The clonotype was recovered from an adult who received the AZD1222 COVID-19 vaccine. Material: peripheral blood, obtained 28 days after the second AZD1222 dose.

CDR3 sequence reads: CASSSREGSYNEQFF. The CDR3 DNA reads TGTGCCAGCAGCTCGCGGGAGGGTTCGTACAATGAGCAGTTCTTC. The chain employs TRBV7-8 and TRBJ2-1, with 9 positions matching TRBD2. Trimming took 4 bases from V and 4 from J; bases not matched to a gene: 5. Germline V CDR1 and CDR2: SGHVS, FQNEAQ. The CDR3 has 15 residues. The full variable domain, with the rest looked up from reference TRBV7-8 and TRBJ2-1, is GAGVSQSPRYKVAKRGQDVALRCDPISGHVSLFWYQQALGQGPEFLTYFQNEAQLDKSGLPSDRFFAERPEGSVSTLKIQRTQQEDSAVYLCASSSREGSYNEQFFGPGTRLTVL.